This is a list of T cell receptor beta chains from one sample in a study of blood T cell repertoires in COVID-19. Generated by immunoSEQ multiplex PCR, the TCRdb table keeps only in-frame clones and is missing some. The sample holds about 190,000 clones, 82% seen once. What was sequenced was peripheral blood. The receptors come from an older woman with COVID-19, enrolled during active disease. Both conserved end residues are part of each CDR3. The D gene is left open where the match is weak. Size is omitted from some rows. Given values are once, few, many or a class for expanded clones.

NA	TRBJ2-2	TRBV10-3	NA	CAISDTDTGELFF	TGTGCCATCAGTGACACGGACACCGGGGAGCTGTTTTTT
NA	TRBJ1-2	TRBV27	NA	CASRDLSARYGYTF	TGTGCCAGCAGGGACTTAAGCGCCCGATATGGCTACACCTTC
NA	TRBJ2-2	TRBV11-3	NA	CASSFQGGPNTGELFF	TGTGCCAGCAGCTTTCAAGGCGGCCCGAACACCGGGGAGCTGTTTTTT
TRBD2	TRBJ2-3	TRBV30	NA	CAFLLAGSTDTQYF	TGTGCCTTCCTACTAGCGGGTAGCACAGATACGCAGTATTTT
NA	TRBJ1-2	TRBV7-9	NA	CASSLATDSNYGYTF	TGTGCCAGCAGCTTAGCCACAGATTCTAACTATGGCTACACCTTC
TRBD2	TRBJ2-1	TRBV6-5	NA	CASSPGTSVVNEQFF	TGTGCCAGCTCCCCCGGGACTAGCGTGGTCAATGAGCAGTTCTTC
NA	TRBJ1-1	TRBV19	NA	CASRRMEGRTEAFF	TGTGCCAGTAGGAGGATGGAGGGAAGGACTGAAGCTTTCTTT
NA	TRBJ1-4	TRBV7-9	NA	CASSTGDSPNEKLFF	TGTGCCAGCAGCACCGGGGACTCGCCTAATGAAAAACTGTTTTTT
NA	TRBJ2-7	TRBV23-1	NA	CATTETYEQYF	TGCGCCACCACCGAGACCTACGAGCAGTACTTC
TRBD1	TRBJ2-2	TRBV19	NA	CASSTDRVVGELFF	TGTGCCAGTAGTACCGACAGGGTGGTCGGGGAGCTGTTTTTT
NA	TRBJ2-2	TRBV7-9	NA	CASSFDSLGTGELFF	TGTGCCAGCAGCTTCGACAGCCTGGGCACCGGGGAGCTGTTTTTT
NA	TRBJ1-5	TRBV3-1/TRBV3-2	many	CASSRGLGSRGQPQHF	TGTGCCAGCAGCCGAGGCCTTGGATCTCGTGGTCAGCCCCAGCATTTT
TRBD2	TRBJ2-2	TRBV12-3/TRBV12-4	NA	CASSNSGRGELFF	TGTGCCAGCAGTAATAGCGGGAGAGGGGAGCTGTTTTTT
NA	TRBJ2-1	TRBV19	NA	CASSVTSSSYNEQFF	TGTGCCAGTAGTGTAACTAGCAGCTCCTACAATGAGCAGTTCTTC
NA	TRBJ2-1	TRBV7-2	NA	CASSLTTGYRYNEQFF	TGTGCCAGCAGCTTAACCACAGGGTATAGGTACAATGAGCAGTTCTTC
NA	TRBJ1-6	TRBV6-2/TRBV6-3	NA	CASSPTRTANSPLHF	TGTGCCAGCAGTCCGACCAGGACAGCTAATTCACCCCTCCACTTT
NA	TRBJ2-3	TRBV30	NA	CAWSVGARRDSQYF	TGTGCCTGGAGTGTAGGCGCCCGGCGGGACTCGCAGTATTTT
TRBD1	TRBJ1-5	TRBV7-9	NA	CASSFGQANQPQHF	TGTGCCAGCAGCTTCGGACAGGCCAATCAGCCCCAGCATTTT
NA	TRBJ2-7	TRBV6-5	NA	CASSPTGLQYF	TGTGCCAGCAGTCCTACAGGTCTGCAGTACTTC
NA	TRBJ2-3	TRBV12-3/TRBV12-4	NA	CASSPQGTQYF	TGTGCCAGCAGTCCCCAGGGTACGCAGTATTTT
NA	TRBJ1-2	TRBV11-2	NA	CASSLVSAAGDGYTF	TGTGCCAGCAGCTTAGTCTCGGCGGCAGGGGATGGCTACACCTTC
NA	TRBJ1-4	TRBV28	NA	CASSWGSAGSNEKLFF	TGTGCCAGCAGTTGGGGGTCGGCCGGGAGTAATGAAAAACTGTTTTTT
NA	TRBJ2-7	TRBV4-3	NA	CASSQGSTVPTYEQYF	TGCGCCAGCAGCCAAGGTTCAACAGTCCCTACCTACGAGCAGTACTTC
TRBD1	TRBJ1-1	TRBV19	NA	CASRRTTGGSREAFF	TGTGCCAGTAGGAGAACAACAGGGGGCTCCCGTGAAGCTTTCTTT
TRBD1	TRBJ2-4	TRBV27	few	CASIIGTGGNIQYF	TGTGCCAGCATAATAGGGACAGGGGGGAACATTCAGTACTTC
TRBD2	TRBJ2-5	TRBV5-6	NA	CASSPPGGGGARETQYF	TGTGCCAGCAGCCCCCCGGGGGGCGGGGGGGCCCGGGAGACCCAGTACTTC
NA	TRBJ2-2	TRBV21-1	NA	CASSKRDSAPNTGELFF	TGTGCCAGCAGCAAAAGAGACAGCGCCCCGAACACCGGGGAGCTGTTTTTT
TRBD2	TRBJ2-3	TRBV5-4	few	CASSSDSGRLLTDTQYF	TGTGCCAGCAGCTCTGATAGCGGGCGCCTACTCACAGATACGCAGTATTTT
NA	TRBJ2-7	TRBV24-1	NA	CATSDDGTESPHEQYF	TGTGCCACCAGTGATGACGGCACAGAGAGCCCCCACGAGCAGTACTTC
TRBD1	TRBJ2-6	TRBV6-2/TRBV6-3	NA	CASSYGTGARSGANVLTF	TGTGCCAGCAGTTACGGAACAGGGGCGCGATCTGGGGCCAACGTCCTGACTTTC
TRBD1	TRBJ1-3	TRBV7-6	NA	CASSPRQGSGNTIYF	TGTGCCAGCAGCCCCCGACAGGGGTCTGGAAACACCATATATTTT
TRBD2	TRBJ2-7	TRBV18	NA	CASSRGLAGTYEQYF	TGTGCCAGCTCACGAGGACTAGCGGGTACCTACGAGCAGTACTTC
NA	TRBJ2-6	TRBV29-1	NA	CSVEGKGAFGANVLTF	TGCAGCGTTGAAGGGAAAGGGGCTTTTGGGGCCAACGTCCTGACTTTC
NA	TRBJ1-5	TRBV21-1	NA	CASSTETGRGGGPQHF	TGTGCCAGCAGCACCGAGACAGGCAGAGGTGGAGGGCCCCAGCATTTT
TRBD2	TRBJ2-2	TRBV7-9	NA	CASSPPTSASLAGELFF	TGTGCCAGCAGCCCCCCTACTAGCGCGAGCCTCGCCGGGGAGCTGTTTTTT
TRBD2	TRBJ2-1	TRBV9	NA	CASSPHGGGADEQFF	TGTGCCAGCAGCCCCCACGGCGGGGGGGCAGATGAGCAGTTCTTC
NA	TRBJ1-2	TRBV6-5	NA	CASSYLGDGYTF	TGTGCCAGCAGTTATTTAGGGGATGGCTACACCTTC
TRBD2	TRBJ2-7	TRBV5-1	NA	CASSQQAGTSELSSYEQYF	TGCGCCAGCAGCCAGCAAGCCGGGACTAGCGAGCTCAGCTCCTACGAGCAGTACTTC
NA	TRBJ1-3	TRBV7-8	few	CASSYLGRGRSSGNTIYF	TGTGCCAGCAGCTATCTAGGGAGGGGAAGGAGCTCTGGAAACACCATATATTTT
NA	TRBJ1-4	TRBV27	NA	CASSRGADRDLPRPDEKLFF	TGTGCCAGCAGTAGAGGTGCGGACAGAGATCTCCCTAGGCCCGATGAAAAACTGTTTTTT
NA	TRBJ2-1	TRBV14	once	CASSQLGRAYNEQFF	TGTGCCAGCAGCCAATTAGGCAGGGCCTACAATGAGCAGTTCTTC
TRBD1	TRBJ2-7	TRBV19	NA	CASRDRGRGEQYF	TGTGCCAGTAGGGACAGGGGGCGCGGCGAGCAGTACTTC
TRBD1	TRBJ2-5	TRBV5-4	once	CASSWGTGYQETQYF	TGTGCCAGCAGCTGGGGGACAGGGTATCAAGAGACCCAGTACTTC
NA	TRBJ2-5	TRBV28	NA	CASSSWRRGRQETQYF	TGTGCCAGCAGCTCGTGGCGGAGAGGGAGACAAGAGACCCAGTACTTC
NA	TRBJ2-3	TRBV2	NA	CASDRGTDTQYF	TGTGCCAGCGATCGGGGCACAGATACGCAGTATTTT
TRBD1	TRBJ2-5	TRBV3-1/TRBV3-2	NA	CASSAIGTARETQYF	TGTGCCAGCAGCGCGATAGGGACAGCGAGGGAGACCCAGTACTTC
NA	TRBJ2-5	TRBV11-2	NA	CASRSLKQTQYF	TGTGCCAGCAGAAGCTTAAAACAGACCCAGTACTTC
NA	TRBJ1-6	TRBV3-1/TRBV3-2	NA	CASSARTEYNSPLHF	TGTGCCAGCAGCGCTAGGACAGAGTATAATTCACCCCTCCACTTT
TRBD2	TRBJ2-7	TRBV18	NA	CASSPGLAGDEQYF	TGTGCCAGCTCACCGGGACTAGCGGGAGACGAGCAGTACTTC
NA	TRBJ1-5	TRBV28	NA	CASILRVGEQPQHF	TGTGCCAGCATTCTTCGGGTAGGAGAACAGCCCCAGCATTTT
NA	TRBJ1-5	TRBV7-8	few	CASSLGGGAQPQHF	TGTGCCAGCAGCTTAGGGGGGGGCGCGCAGCCCCAGCATTTT
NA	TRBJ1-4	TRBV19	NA	CASSINAGGNEKLFF	TGTGCCAGTAGTATAAATGCCGGGGGTAATGAAAAACTGTTTTTT
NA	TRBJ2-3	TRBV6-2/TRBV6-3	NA	CASSNPEGLADTQYF	TGTGCCAGCAGTAACCCGGAGGGCCTCGCAGATACGCAGTATTTT
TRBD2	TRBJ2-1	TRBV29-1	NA	CSVGTSGGNEQFF	TGCAGCGTCGGGACTAGCGGGGGGAATGAGCAGTTCTTC
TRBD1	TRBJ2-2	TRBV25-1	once	CASNPGTGVTGELFF	TGTGCCAGCAATCCCGGGACAGGAGTCACCGGGGAGCTGTTTTTT